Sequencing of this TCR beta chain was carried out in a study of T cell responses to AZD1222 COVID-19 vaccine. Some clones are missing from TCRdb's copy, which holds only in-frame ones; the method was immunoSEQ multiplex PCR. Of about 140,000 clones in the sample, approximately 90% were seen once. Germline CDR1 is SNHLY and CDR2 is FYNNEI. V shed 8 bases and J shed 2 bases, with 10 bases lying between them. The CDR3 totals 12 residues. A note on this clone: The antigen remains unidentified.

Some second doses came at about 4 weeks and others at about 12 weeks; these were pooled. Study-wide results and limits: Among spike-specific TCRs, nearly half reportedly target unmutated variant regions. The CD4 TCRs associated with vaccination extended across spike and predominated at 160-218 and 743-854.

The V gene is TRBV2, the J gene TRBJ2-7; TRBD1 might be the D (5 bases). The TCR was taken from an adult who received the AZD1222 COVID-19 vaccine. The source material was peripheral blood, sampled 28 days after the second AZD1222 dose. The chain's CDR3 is CASSGQAYEQYF. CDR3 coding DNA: TGTGCCAGCTCAGGACAAGCCTACGAGCAGTACTTC. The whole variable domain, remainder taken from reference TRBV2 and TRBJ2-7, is EPEVTQTPSHQVTQMGQEVILRCVPISNHLYFYWYRQILGQKVEFLVSFYNNEISEKSEIFDDQFSVERPDGSNFTLKIRSTKLEDSAMYFCASSGQAYEQYFGPGTRLTVT.